A selection of T cell receptor beta chains follows, all from one sample in a study of blood T cell repertoires in COVID-19. This table comes from immunoSEQ multiplex PCR, and its TCRdb copy is limited to in-frame clones, with some not included. The profile shows under 250,000 clones, roughly 80% of them singletons. Source material: peripheral blood. All receptors come from a young woman with acute or convalescent COVID-19. CDR3s include the opening cysteine and the closing phenylalanine or tryptophan. The D gene is left open where the match is weak. The listing skips clone size in some rows; elsewhere it reads once, few, many or a size class.

j_gene | v_gene | d_gene | abundance | CDR3aa | CDR3nt
TRBJ2-3 | TRBV7-6 | TRBD2 | . | CASSLGPQTGGSDTQYF | TGTGCCAGCAGCTTAGGTCCCCAAACGGGAGGATCAGATACGCAGTATTTT
TRBJ2-5 | TRBV6-6 | TRBD2 | . | CASSQSGTSGQETQYF | TGTGCCAGCAGCCAGTCCGGGACTAGCGGCCAAGAGACCCAGTACTTC
TRBJ1-2 | TRBV4-3 | TRBD1 | . | CASSQDLDRFLYGYTF | TGCGCCAGCAGCCAAGACTTGGACAGGTTTCTCTATGGCTACACCTTC
TRBJ1-2 | TRBV6-6 | TRBD1 | . | CASRPGTATNYGYTF | TGTGCCAGCAGACCCGGGACAGCAACTAACTATGGCTACACCTTC
TRBJ2-7 | TRBV6-5 | TRBD2 | . | CASSSSRLAGGREQYF | TGTGCCAGCAGTTCTTCTCGACTAGCGGGAGGGAGGGAGCAGTACTTC
TRBJ2-1 | TRBV13 | TRBD2 | . | CASSLVVAGVWNEQFF | TGTGCCAGCAGCTTAGTGGTAGCGGGAGTCTGGAATGAGCAGTTCTTC
TRBJ2-5 | TRBV19 | TRBD2 | once | CASSTGTSLKETQYF | TGTGCCAGTAGTACAGGGACTAGCCTTAAAGAGACCCAGTACTTC
TRBJ2-3 | TRBV4-3 | TRBD2 | . | CASSQDLTSGSMTDTQYF | TGCGCCAGCAGCCAAGATCTGACTAGCGGGAGTATGACAGATACGCAGTATTTT
TRBJ2-7 | TRBV5-8 | . | . | CASSSRQIYYEQYF | TGTGCCAGCAGCTCCCGACAGATTTACTACGAGCAGTACTTC
TRBJ1-6 | TRBV19 | . | . | CASSIGGGRVRYNSPLHF | TGTGCCAGTAGTATAGGTGGTGGGAGGGTTAGATATAATTCACCCCTCCACTTT
TRBJ2-7 | TRBV6-5 | . | . | CASRRGDLNYEQYF | TGTGCCAGCAGGCGCGGGGACCTCAACTACGAGCAGTACTTC
TRBJ2-3 | TRBV10-3 | TRBD2 | . | CAIGAGVNTDTQYF | TGTGCCATCGGCGCGGGAGTCAACACAGATACGCAGTATTTT
TRBJ1-1 | TRBV7-9 | TRBD1 | . | CASSLKGQGATGTEAFF | TGTGCCAGCAGCTTAAAAGGACAGGGGGCGACGGGTACTGAAGCTTTCTTT
TRBJ2-7 | TRBV7-8 | . | . | CASSPRVVFSYEQYF | TGTGCCAGCAGCCCCCGGGTTGTATTCTCCTACGAGCAGTACTTC
TRBJ2-5 | TRBV29-1 | TRBD2 | . | CSVVRASGVQETQYF | TGCAGCGTTGTTAGGGCTAGCGGGGTCCAAGAGACCCAGTACTTC
TRBJ1-5 | TRBV28 | . | few | CASSLSGQPQHF | TGTGCCAGCAGTTTATCCGGGCAGCCCCAGCATTTT
TRBJ1-4 | TRBV6-6 | . | once | CASSYGKGNEKLFF | TGTGCCAGCAGTTACGGGAAGGGGAATGAAAAACTGTTTTTT
TRBJ1-5 | TRBV6-2/TRBV6-3 | . | . | CASSLIGRGGRQPQHF | TGTGCCAGCAGTTTAATAGGCCGGGGGGGCCGGCAGCCCCAGCATTTT
TRBJ1-5 | TRBV11-2 | TRBD1 | . | CASSLFGQGNQPQHF | TGTGCCAGCAGCTTATTTGGACAGGGAAACCAGCCCCAGCATTTT
TRBJ2-3 | TRBV10-1 | TRBD1 | . | CASSDPRDRGRDTQYF | TGCGCCAGCAGTGACCCCAGGGACAGGGGGAGAGATACGCAGTATTTT
TRBJ1-2 | TRBV9 | TRBD1 | . | CASSAPPLAGGNYGYTF | TGTGCCAGCAGCGCACCCCCCCTGGCAGGGGGTAACTATGGCTACACCTTC
TRBJ2-2 | TRBV27 | TRBD1 | few | CASSPGTGRSGELFF | TGTGCCAGCAGTCCGGGGACAGGGCGGTCCGGGGAGCTGTTTTTT
TRBJ2-7 | TRBV19 | TRBD2 | . | CASSIIAGAPYEQYF | TGTGCCAGTAGTATTATAGCGGGAGCGCCCTACGAGCAGTACTTC
TRBJ1-3 | TRBV4-2 | TRBD1 | few | CASSQEGTGGTNTIYF | TGTGCCAGCAGCCAAGAGGGGACAGGGGGGACAAACACCATATATTTT
TRBJ2-3 | TRBV27 | TRBD1 | . | CASSRDREVYTQYF | TGTGCCAGCAGCCGGGACAGGGAGGTCTATACGCAGTATTTT
TRBJ2-1 | TRBV7-2 | TRBD2 | . | CASSFRGAGTINEQFF | TGTGCCAGCAGCTTCCGCGGCGCCGGGACTATCAATGAGCAGTTCTTC
TRBJ2-5 | TRBV11-1 | . | . | CASSLGWRETQYF | TGTGCCAGCAGCTTAGGGTGGCGGGAGACCCAGTACTTC
TRBJ1-5 | TRBV30 | . | . | CAWNIRVDQPQHF | TGTGCCTGGAATATCAGGGTTGATCAGCCCCAGCATTTT
TRBJ1-3 | TRBV19 | . | . | CASNTGYSGNTIYF | TGTGCCAGTAACACAGGGTACTCTGGAAACACCATATATTTT
TRBJ2-3 | TRBV6-2/TRBV6-3 | . | . | CASSSTGGPTDTQYF | TGTGCCAGCAGTTCGACAGGAGGTCCCACAGATACGCAGTATTTT
TRBJ2-7 | TRBV15 | . | . | CATSRAVPPREQYF | TGTGCCACCAGCAGAGCGGTCCCTCCCCGGGAGCAGTACTTC
TRBJ2-1 | TRBV7-3 | TRBD1 | . | CASSSSPGQGTNEQFF | TGTGCCAGCAGCTCCAGTCCGGGACAGGGGACCAATGAGCAGTTCTTC
TRBJ2-7 | TRBV6-5 | TRBD1 | once | CASRLGQGAWYEQYF | TGTGCCAGCAGGCTCGGACAGGGGGCTTGGTACGAGCAGTACTTC
TRBJ2-5 | TRBV29-1 | . | . | CSVSGGPQETQYF | TGCAGCGTGTCAGGGGGGCCCCAAGAGACCCAGTACTTC
TRBJ2-7 | TRBV28 | TRBD2 | . | CASSPLGQGTSEQYF | TGTGCCAGCAGCCCTTTAGGGCAGGGGACTAGCGAGCAGTACTTC
TRBJ2-7 | TRBV7-9 | TRBD2 | . | CASSAGGTSGTRAQYF | TGTGCCAGCAGCGCAGGTGGAACTAGCGGGACCCGGGCACAGTACTTC
TRBJ1-6 | TRBV2 | TRBD1 | once | CASSDWDSKNSPLHF | TGTGCCAGCAGTGATTGGGACAGCAAGAATTCACCCCTCCACTTT
TRBJ2-5 | TRBV15 | . | . | CATSRAVETQYF | TGTGCCACCAGCAGAGCGGTCGAGACCCAGTACTTC
TRBJ2-3 | TRBV4-3 | TRBD1 | . | CASSQEAFQGAGSTDTQYF | TGCGCCAGCAGCCAAGAAGCCTTCCAGGGGGCGGGGAGCACAGATACGCAGTATTTT
TRBJ2-5 | TRBV19 | . | . | CASSKQVAWEETQYF | TGTGCCAGTAGTAAACAGGTAGCCTGGGAAGAGACCCAGTACTTC